The 4 T cell receptor beta chains below were found in one sample sequenced in a study of tumor-infiltrating lymphocytes in primary liver carcinoma. The study extracted blood RNA from unsorted whole blood and also extracted germline DNA. Researchers generated TCR beta cDNA from approximately 520 ng of total RNA, relying on a constant-region primer. Nested multiplex PCR, run for three rounds with slightly modified ARM-PCR, yielded TCR beta libraries. Researchers ran the first two PCR rounds for 9 to 10 cycles each with TRBV1-TRBV30 forward primers and a C-beta reverse primer. TCRdb re-called the multiplex PCR reads with MiXCR, one entry per CDR3 protein. The sample records about 330,000 distinct CDR3 sequences, around three fifths being singletons. Specimen: peripheral blood. The receptors come from a man aged 40-49 years with primary liver carcinoma and hepatitis B virus infection.

A word on this clonotype: A much bigger clone sits one base away, suggesting this may be a read error. The chain carries TRBV29-1 and TRBJ1-1; weak D call: TRBD1 (5 bases). In germline, CDR1 is SQVTM, CDR2 ANQGSEA. The CDR3 extends over 15 amino acids. CDR3 in amino acids: CSVEGHRRRNTEALF. The CDR3, as DNA: TGCAGCGTTGAAGGGCACAGGAGGAGGAACACTGAAGCTTTATTT.

Concerning this clonotype: A read error may be the cause here, since a much bigger clone is one base away. The V gene is TRBV6-5, the J gene TRBJ2-2, with 15 bases fitting TRBD2. Germline CDR1 reads MNHEY; CDR2 reads SVGAGI. This CDR3 contains 16 residues. With V trimmed by 4 bases and J by 9 bases, 6 bases remained unmatched. The CDR3 nucleotides read TGTGCCAGCAGTTGGGGACTAGCGGGAGGTACCAGGGAGCTGTTTTTT. Protein product: CASSWGLAGGTRELFF.

Only a few counts were recorded for this clonotype. The V and J genes are TRBV5-5 and TRBJ2-7; D uncertain. Between the trimmed V and J ends, which lost 0 bases and 0 bases, there was a span of 7 bases. Germline V gives CDR1 SGHKS, CDR2 YYEKEE (reference sequence). CDR3 length: 14 amino acids. In nucleotides, the CDR3 is TGTGCCAGCAGCTTGGCCACCCACTCCTACGAGCAGTACTTC. This encodes CASSLATHSYEQYF.

This clonotype was picked up a small number of times. This rearrangement joins TRBV6-1 to TRBJ2-3; a possible D gene is TRBD1 (6 bases). The CDR3 contains 15 residues. Looked up from germline, CDR1 is MNHNS and CDR2 is SASEGT. V lost 8 bases and J 0 bases, leaving 15 bases between the germline ends. The DNA for the CDR3 is TGTGCCAGCGAATATACGGGACACAGCACAGATACGCAGTATTTT. It translates to CASEYTGHSTDTQYF.